This entry lists 13 T cell receptor beta chains sequenced from one sample in a study of blood T cells in healthy people across ages. The use of a sample-barcoded 5' primer and a J-beta primer mix characterized a second PCR of roughly 6 to 12 cycles. TCRdb recomputed calls from the 5' RACE reads with MiXCR, one row per CDR3 protein. The sample contains hundreds of thousands of distinct CDR3 sequences, around 25% of which appear only once. These data also formed part of another study, on T cells of mothers and their children.

Sequencing was carried out using blood. The receptor set was obtained from a boy younger than 18 in good health.

This clonotype was seen a few times. The chain combines TRBV12-3 or TRBV12-4 with TRBJ2-2; D perhaps matches TRBD1 (6 bases). V lost 10 bases and J lost 0, with 21 bases in between. CDR3 length: 17 amino acids. Here the CDR3 reads CAISGSRGTANTGELFF. The CDR3 region has the DNA TGTGCCATTTCAGGATCCAGGGGAACCGCGAACACCGGGGAGCTGTTTTTT.

This clonotype was seen a handful of times. The gene calls are TRBV4-3 and TRBJ2-5; the match to TRBD2 covers 9 bases. The germline V gene has CDR1 LGHNA and CDR2 YSLEER. CDR3 length equals 17 residues. The V gene end was trimmed by 1 base and the J gene end by 2 bases; junction bases not matched to a gene: 8. CDR3 nucleotides: TGCGCCAGCAGCCAAGGCCCAGCGGGGGGTAGGCAAGAGACCCAGTACTTC. Amino acids: CASSQGPAGGRQETQYF.

The rearrangement links TRBV2 to TRBJ2-2, with D unresolved. The CDR3 runs 14 residues. V was cut by 7 bases and J by 0 bases, with 9 bases left in between. Germline V lookup: CDR1 SNHLY, CDR2 FYNNEI. CDR3 in DNA: TGTGCCAGCATAAGCGTTTCGAACACCGGGGAGCTGTTTTTT. It yields the protein CASISVSNTGELFF.

This clonotype was observed a handful of times. The V call is TRBV12-3 or TRBV12-4, the J call TRBJ1-1, with 9 positions matching TRBD1. J lost 10 bases, V lost 6 bases, and 9 bases had no gene match. The CDR3 spans 13 residues. CDR3 sequence: CASRKTGGGPAFF. The CDR3 DNA follows: TGTGCCAGCAGAAAAACAGGGGGCGGGCCAGCTTTCTTT.

This clonotype has only a few counts. J is TRBJ1-2 and V is TRBV18; D possibly corresponds to TRBD1 (5 bases). This CDR3 has 13 amino acids. The V end lost 3 bases, the J end lost 2 bases, and 7 bases lay between the germline ends. The germline CDR1 and CDR2 sequences are KGHSH and LQKENI. CDR3 sequence: CASSPWGNYGYTF. The CDR3 nucleotides read TGTGCCAGCTCACCTTGGGGGAACTATGGCTACACCTTC.

The V and J genes are TRBV27 and TRBJ2-5, with D possibly being TRBD1 or TRBD2 (7 bases each). TRBJ2-1 explains the end of the DNA better; the J call may be wrong. Germline V CDR1 and CDR2: MNHEY, SMNVEV (reference sequence). The CDR3 runs to 15 residues. The CDR3 loop is CASSKRGQPGGEQFF. The CDR3 DNA sequence: TGTGCCAGCAGTAAACGGGGACAGCCGGGAGGTGAGCAGTTCTTC.

The J gene is TRBJ2-2, the V gene TRBV3-1; D is possibly TRBD2 (7 bases). Deletions cut 4 bases from V and 2 bases from J, with 17 bases between. The CDR3 is 17 residues long. Germline loops: CDR1 LGHDT, CDR2 YNNKEL (reference sequence). CDR3 region: CASSPRGGGLNTGELFF. Here the CDR3 DNA reads TGTGCCAGCAGCCCACGAGGGGGGGGTCTAAACACCGGGGAGCTGTTTTTT.

This chain uses TRBV7-2 with TRBJ1-2; D remains ambiguous. Germline assignment: CDR1 SGHTA and CDR2 FQGNSA. V lost 5 bases and J lost 4, with 14 bases in between. CDR3 length: 14 residues. CDR3 in DNA: TGTGCCAGCAGCCCGGGTGTAAACCTCTATGGCTACACCTTC. This codes for CASSPGVNLYGYTF.

As for this clonotype: Its ends do not fully match the called genes, so a read error is possible. This chain uses TRBV4-3 with TRBJ2-7; D unclear. Per the germline V gene, CDR1 is LGHNA and CDR2 is YSLEER. The CDR3 is 15 residues long. The CDR3 sequence is CASSQDSTVSCEQYF. The CDR3 DNA is TGCGCCAGCAGCCAAGACAGCACAGTCTCCTGCGAGCAGTACTTC.

As regards this clonotype: The conserved phenylalanine or tryptophan normally closing the CDR3 is absent here, so this likely arose from a read error. The V gene is TRBV20-1, the J gene TRBJ1-3; D ambiguous. In germline, CDR1 is DFQATT, CDR2 SNEGSKA (reference sequence). V lost 0 bases and J 4 bases, leaving 7 bases between the germline ends. This CDR3 contains 13 residues. CDR3 in DNA: TGCAGTGCTAGAGAACGGACGGGAAACACCATATATCTT. Protein sequence: CSARERTGNTIYL.

This clonotype was counted at least ten times. The V gene is TRBV4-3, the J gene TRBJ2-5, with D possibly being TRBD1 (5 bases). Germline CDR1 LGHNA, CDR2 YSLEER. The CDR3 has 13 residues. The V and J ends lost 4 bases and 5 bases respectively, with 11 bases between them. The CDR3 loop reads CASSRNQGETQYF. CDR3 coding DNA: TGCGCCAGCAGCCGAAATCAGGGCGAGACCCAGTACTTC.

The chain carries TRBV15 and TRBJ1-5, with TRBD1 identical over 7 bases. V dropped 0 bases and J dropped 2; count of bases not matched to a gene: 13. The length of the CDR3 is 19 residues. Germline CDR1 is LNHNV and CDR2 is YYDKDF (reference sequence). The CDR3 sequence is CATSRDWGQTFPGNQPQHF. DNA for the CDR3: TGTGCCACCAGCAGAGATTGGGGACAGACCTTTCCTGGCAATCAGCCCCAGCATTTT.

This clonotype was seen a handful of times. The V call is TRBV2, the J call TRBJ2-1; the D call may be TRBD1 or TRBD2 (5 bases each). Germline CDR1 SNHLY, CDR2 FYNNEI. Trimming removed 2 bases at V and 5 bases at J, with 10 bases between. CDR3 length: 14 amino acids. The chain's CDR3 is CASSESWGNNEQFF. CDR3 nucleotides: TGTGCCAGCAGTGAATCCTGGGGGAACAATGAGCAGTTCTTC. Together with reference TRBV2 and TRBJ2-1, the CDR3 gives the full variable domain: EPEVTQTPSHQVTQMGQEVILRCVPISNHLYFYWYRQILGQKVEFLVSFYNNEISEKSEIFDDQFSVERPDGSNFTLKIRSTKLEDSAMYFCASSESWGNNEQFFGPGTRLTVL.